What follows are 21 T cell receptor beta chains derived from one specimen sequenced in a study of blood T cell repertoires in COVID-19. TCRdb's table, derived via immunoSEQ multiplex PCR, lists solely in-frame clones and lacks some. The repertoire consists of 20,000 to 25,000 clones, with about 90% occurring once and the leading ten covering approximately 6.3%. Input material: peripheral blood. The source is a woman older than 75 with active COVID-19.

The chain combines TRBV6-5 with TRBJ2-1; TRBD2 might be the D (6 bases). Trimming shortened V by 8 bases and J by 6 bases, and 11 bases separated the two germline ends. The CDR3 is 12 residues long. Germline loops: CDR1 MNHEY, CDR2 SVGAGI. CDR3 nucleotides: TGTGCCAGCCGACTAGGAAGCAATGAGCAGTTCTTC. Protein product: CASRLGSNEQFF.

This clone was seen a single time. The CDR3 is CAYSPGSNNEQFF. The DNA of the CDR3 is TGTGCCTACTCCCCGGGGAGCAACAATGAGCAGTTCTTC. The chain combines TRBV25-1 with TRBJ2-1; weak D call: TRBD2 (5 bases). The V end lost 11 bases, the J end lost 5 bases, and 16 bases lay between the germline ends. Germline V gives CDR1 MGHDK, CDR2 SYGVNS. The CDR3 totals 13 residues.

The J gene is TRBJ2-5, the V gene TRBV2; 11 bases fit TRBD2. Germline V gene sequence: CDR1 SNHLY, CDR2 FYNNEI. This CDR3 is 19 amino acids long. V shed 2 bases and J 2 bases; nucleotides not matched to a gene: 13. CDR3 in amino acids: CASSERVGLAGGKQETQYF. In nucleotides, the CDR3 is TGTGCCAGCAGTGAAAGGGTCGGTCTAGCGGGGGGAAAACAAGAGACCCAGTACTTC.

The chain employs TRBV7-9 and TRBJ1-2, with D unresolved. Germline CDR1 reads SEHNR; CDR2 reads FQNEAQ (reference sequence). This CDR3 contains 16 residues. Trimming removed 5 bases at V and 4 bases at J, with 20 bases between. CDR3 sequence (DNA): TGTGCCAGCAGCATATACTTCAGTGGCGCGGGCTATGGCTACACCTTC. As protein: CASSIYFSGAGYGYTF.

V is TRBV16 and J is TRBJ1-1; D is perhaps TRBD1 (6 bases). This CDR3 is 13 amino acids long. CDR1 is KGHSY and CDR2 is FQNENV in the germline V gene. The V end lost 4 bases, the J end lost 8 bases, and 14 bases lay between the germline ends. CDR3 bases: TGTGCCAGCAGCCCTTCCGGGACAAGAGAAGCTTTCTTT. Protein product: CASSPSGTREAFF.

The CDR3 region has the DNA TGTGCCAGCAGCTTCGGAGGGAAAGAGACCCAGTACTTC. Translating gives CASSFGGKETQYF. The chain joins TRBV7-3 to TRBJ2-5, with D perhaps matching TRBD2 (6 bases). This CDR3 has 13 residues. Trimming removed 3 bases at V and 3 bases at J, with 8 bases between. Germline lookup yields CDR1 SGHTA and CDR2 FQGTGA.

The V and J genes are TRBV19 and TRBJ2-5, with D possibly TRBD1 on 6 matching bases. The CDR3 is made up of 16 amino acids. V dropped 1 base and J dropped 2 bases, with 14 bases sitting between them. Germline V gene data show CDR1 as LNHDA and CDR2 as SQIVND (reference sequence). CDR3 residues: CASSIGVGRGQETQYF. The DNA for the CDR3 is TGTGCCAGTAGTATAGGAGTCGGTAGGGGGCAAGAGACCCAGTACTTC.

The sample holds one count of this clone. This chain links TRBV19 with TRBJ1-6, with 10 bases matching TRBD1. Trimming at V came to 7 bases and at J to 6 bases, leaving 6 bases not matched to a gene. The CDR3 is 15 amino acids. CDR1 and CDR2 (germline): LNHDA, SQIVND (reference sequence). In DNA form, the CDR3 reads TGTGCCAGTAACCACGGGACAGGGGTTAATTCACCCCTCCACTTT. Translation: CASNHGTGVNSPLHF.

V is TRBV5-1 and J is TRBJ1-2; 7 bases fit TRBD1. Germline CDR1 reads SGHRS; CDR2 reads YFSETQ. V was clipped by 6 bases and J by 4 bases; unmatched bases: 6. The CDR3 spans 13 residues. In DNA form, the CDR3 reads TGCGCCAGCACACCGGGACAGCTCTATGGCTACACCTTC. Encoded protein: CASTPGQLYGYTF.

This clone was recorded only once. V gene TRBV9 combines with J gene TRBJ2-5; the D gene is possibly TRBD1 (5 bases). Germline assignment: CDR1 SGDLS and CDR2 YYNGEE. The CDR3 consists of 15 residues. V dropped 0 bases and J dropped 0 bases, with 9 bases sitting between them. The CDR3 spells CASSVEGRDQETQYF. The DNA of the CDR3 is TGTGCCAGCAGCGTAGAGGGCAGGGACCAAGAGACCCAGTACTTC. Drawing the rest from reference TRBV9 and TRBJ2-5, the complete variable domain is DSGVTQTPKHLITATGQRVTLRCSPRSGDLSVYWYQQSLDQGLQFLIQYYNGEERAKGNILERFSAQQFPDLHSELNLSSLELGDSALYFCASSVEGRDQETQYFGPGTRLLVL.

V is TRBV6-2 or TRBV6-3 and J is TRBJ2-1; maybe TRBD1 (7 bases). The V gene's germline CDR1 is MNHEY and CDR2 SVGEGT. The CDR3 totals 12 residues. V was pared by 5 bases and J by 12 bases, with 14 bases between. Here the CDR3 reads CASSPPGGRQFF. The CDR3 DNA follows: TGTGCCAGCAGTCCGCCAGGGGGGAGGCAGTTCTTC.

This rearrangement joins TRBV18 to TRBJ2-3, with 11 bases that match TRBD2. Germline V gene data show CDR1 as KGHSH and CDR2 as LQKENI. The CDR3 totals 14 residues. Losses at the gene ends were 3 bases for V and 6 bases for J; bases not matched to a gene: 2. The CDR3 loop is CASSPTSGEDTQYF. CDR3 DNA sequence: TGTGCCAGCTCACCGACTAGCGGGGAGGATACGCAGTATTTT.

The CDR3: CASSVSAGTDTQYF. CDR3 sequence (DNA): TGTGCCAGCAGTGTATCAGCGGGGACAGATACGCAGTATTTT. The rearrangement joins TRBV2 to TRBJ2-3; TRBD2 aligns across 7 bases. The CDR3 covers 14 residues. J gave up 3 bases and V 4 bases, and 4 bases lay outside the gene matches. Germline V gene sequence: CDR1 SNHLY, CDR2 FYNNEI.

This clone was found once. The chain links TRBV4-3 to TRBJ1-5; D uncertain. CDR3 size: 14 residues. Looked up from germline, CDR1 is LGHNA and CDR2 is YSLEER. V lost 0 bases to trimming and J lost 7 bases, with 10 bases between them. The DNA of the CDR3 is TGCGCCAGCAGCCAAGATTTGAGCATACAGCCCCAGCATTTT. Translating it yields CASSQDLSIQPQHF.

The CDR3 DNA reads as TGTGCCAGTGGACTAGCGGGGGGGCCGGAGACCCAGTACTTC. Encoded protein: CASGLAGGPETQYF. This rearrangement joins TRBV2 to TRBJ2-5, with 15 bases fitting TRBD2. V gave up 9 bases and J gave up 5 bases; unmatched junction bases: 4. The CDR3 has 14 amino acids. Germline V CDR1 and CDR2: SNHLY, FYNNEI.

The genes are TRBV18 and TRBJ1-1; no firm D call. This CDR3 has 15 residues. V was pared by 0 bases and J by 4 bases, with 12 bases between. Germline values: CDR1 KGHSH, CDR2 LQKENI. CDR3 sequence (DNA): TGTGCCAGCTCACCACCTTTCGGTGGGCCCACTGAAGCTTTCTTT. Translating it yields CASSPPFGGPTEAFF.

This clone showed up just once. The chain carries TRBV7-8 and TRBJ1-6, with 8 bases fitting TRBD1. The CDR3 has 15 amino acids. The trim removed 5 bases at V and 10 bases at J, leaving 10 bases unmatched. Germline V gene sequence: CDR1 SGHVS, CDR2 FQNEAQ. The CDR3 spells CASSPGQGLHSPLHF. CDR3 in DNA: TGTGCCAGCAGCCCAGGACAGGGACTCCACTCACCCCTCCACTTT. The whole variable domain, remainder taken from reference TRBV7-8 and TRBJ1-6, is GAGVSQSPRYKVAKRGQDVALRCDPISGHVSLFWYQQALGQGPEFLTYFQNEAQLDKSGLPSDRFFAERPEGSVSTLKIQRTQQEDSAVYLCASSPGQGLHSPLHFGNGTRLTVT.

In this sample, this clone turned up once. The J gene is TRBJ2-1, the V gene TRBV21-1; the table's D call of TRBD2 was not tested on the DNA. TRBV21-1 is a pseudogene segment. The CDR3 extends over 16 amino acids. The CDR3 loop reads CASSKAGGGGFNEQFF. The CDR3 coding sequence is TGTGCCAGCAGCAAAGCTGGGGGCGGGGGCTTCAATGAGCAGTTCTTC.

This sequence joins TRBV20-1 and TRBJ2-7, with TRBD2 matching over 7 bases. This CDR3 region has 13 residues. With V trimmed by 3 bases and J by 3 bases, 5 bases remained unmatched. The germline V gene has CDR1 DFQATT and CDR2 SNEGSKA (reference sequence). For the CDR3, the DNA is TGCAGTGCTAGTAGGACTAGTGTCTACGAGCAGTACTTC. It is translated as CSASRTSVYEQYF.

The rearrangement uses TRBV2 and TRBJ2-7, with D perhaps matching TRBD1 (6 bases). Germline-derived CDR1 and CDR2 are SNHLY and FYNNEI. The V end was cut by 3 bases, the J end by 9 bases, with 15 bases between. This CDR3 has 13 residues. CDR3 DNA: TGTGCCAGCAGTGAGGGGGCAGGCTGGTTGCAGTACTTC. Amino acid sequence: CASSEGAGWLQYF.

The chain combines TRBV4-2 with TRBJ2-3; 7 nucleotides align to TRBD2. This CDR3 has 15 amino acids. Per the germline V gene, CDR1 is LGHNA and CDR2 is YNFKEQ. V lost 4 bases and J lost 2; bases outside the gene matches: 6. The CDR3 loop reads CASSRAGEHTDTQYF. The CDR3 bases are TGTGCCAGCAGCCGGGCGGGGGAACACACAGATACGCAGTATTTT.